This is a list of T cell receptor beta chains from one sample in a study of beta chain features in type 1 diabetes. Clones were sequenced by immunoSEQ multiplex PCR, and TCRdb holds only the in-frame ones, with some missing. The sample carries 250,000 to 300,000 clones, about 23% recorded once. The specimen sequenced was naive CD4+ T cells from blood. Receptors were obtained from a woman under 40 with type 1 diabetes. Both conserved end residues are part of each CDR3. The D gene is left open where the match is weak. A clone size is listed for some rows: how often the clone was seen (once, few, many), or a class if it is expanded.

>NA|TRBD1|TRBJ1-1|TRBV18
TGTGCCAGCTCACTACGGGGAGGGGGACAGGACACTGAAGCTTTCTTT
CASSLRGGGQDTEAFF
>NA|NA|TRBJ2-7|TRBV7-9
TGTGCCAGCAGCTTAAACAGGTTCTTCTCCTACGAGCAGTACTTC
CASSLNRFFSYEQYF
>few|TRBD1|TRBJ1-2|TRBV2
TGTGCCAGCACAGAGAGACAGGGATACGGCTACACCTTC
CASTERQGYGYTF
>NA|NA|TRBJ2-5|TRBV27
TGTGCCAGCAGTTTCCTGGTGGGCTCCCAAGAGACCCAGTACTTC
CASSFLVGSQETQYF
>few|TRBD1|TRBJ2-6|TRBV4-2
TGTGCCAGCAGCCGCCCAGGGGGCGCGGGTGGGGCCAACGTCCTGACTTTC
CASSRPGGAGGANVLTF
>NA|TRBD1|TRBJ2-5|TRBV7-3
TGTGCCAGCAGCGTTACAGGGGTACAAGAGACCCAGTACTTC
CASSVTGVQETQYF
>NA|NA|TRBJ1-2|TRBV2
TGTGCCAGCAGTGAAGGGCCCCGGGACATTCAAGGCTACACCTTC
CASSEGPRDIQGYTF
>NA|NA|TRBJ2-3|TRBV29-1
TGCAGCGTTGAAGATTCACTGGGCGCTCCAGATACGCAGTATTTT
CSVEDSLGAPDTQYF
>few|NA|TRBJ2-7|TRBV5-6
TGTGCCAGCAGCTCTACTAGGAGCGAGCAGTACTTC
CASSSTRSEQYF
>few|NA|TRBJ2-3|TRBV6-5
TGTGCCAGCAGTTACTCTCTCACAGATACGCAGTATTTT
CASSYSLTDTQYF
>NA|NA|TRBJ2-3|TRBV6-5
TGTGCCAGCAGTTATTCGGAGGCGGGTGATACGCAGTATTTT
CASSYSEAGDTQYF
>NA|TRBD2|TRBJ2-1|TRBV7-2
TGTGCCAGCAGCTTAACTAGCGGGAGTGGGAATGAGCAGTTCTTC
CASSLTSGSGNEQFF